Below, 21 T cell receptor beta chains from the same sample are listed, as sequenced in a study of early T cells in non-severe SARS-CoV-2 infection. MiXCR, applied by TCRdb to the 5' RACE reads, yields one record per CDR3 protein. The sample shows about 33,000 distinct CDR3 sequences, less than 6.5% of them seen only once. Sequencing used whole blood. The receptors come from an adult who was a healthcare worker with PCR-confirmed SARS-CoV-2 infection or an uninfected control (not recorded which).

CDR3 in DNA: TGTGCCAGCGGATCGGGGGGAATTGATGAGCAGTTCTTC. This encodes CASGSGGIDEQFF. The chain carries TRBV2 and TRBJ2-1, with 7 bases matching TRBD2. CDR1 is SNHLY, CDR2 FYNNEI, per germline. J lost 8 bases, V lost 8 bases, and 9 bases had no gene match. The CDR3 is 13 residues long.

This clonotype appeared a few times. The chain has TRBV6-6 and TRBJ1-1, with D maybe TRBD1 (5 bases). This CDR3 contains 15 residues. Trimming cost V 7 bases and J 0 bases, with 15 bases left between them. Germline assignment: CDR1 MNHNY and CDR2 SVGAGI (reference sequence). The CDR3: CASNGRGGVNTEAFF. In DNA form, the CDR3 reads TGTGCCAGCAATGGGCGGGGCGGAGTGAACACTGAAGCTTTCTTT.

J is TRBJ2-3 and V is TRBV20-1; unclear D gene. Germline CDR1 reads DFQATT; CDR2 reads SNEGSKA (reference sequence). The CDR3 totals 14 residues. V lost 5 bases to trimming and J lost 1 base, with 13 bases between them. Here the CDR3 reads CSAHEPGRTDTQYF. In DNA, the CDR3 is TGCAGTGCTCATGAACCGGGCCGCACAGATACGCAGTATTTT.

The chain couples TRBV27 to TRBJ2-1; D possibly corresponds to TRBD1 (6 bases). CDR1 and CDR2 (germline): MNHEY, SMNVEV (reference sequence). The germline V and J ends were trimmed by 0 bases and 4 bases, with 7 bases remaining between them. This CDR3 comprises 14 residues. The CDR3 here is CASSLSGQYNEQFF. The CDR3 DNA follows: TGTGCCAGCAGTTTATCAGGACAGTACAATGAGCAGTTCTTC.

This clonotype showed up just a few times. The V gene is TRBV6-6, the J gene TRBJ2-3; D perhaps matches TRBD2 (6 bases). The CDR3 extends over 17 amino acids. Germline CDR1 reads MNHNY; CDR2 reads SVGAGI (reference sequence). V lost 5 bases to trimming and J lost 2 bases, with 20 bases between them. The CDR3 sequence: CASSGKVSGPDTDTQYF. The CDR3 DNA follows: TGTGCCAGCAGTGGGAAAGTAAGCGGGCCCGACACAGATACGCAGTATTTT.

In its sample, this clonotype was seen many times. Germline and junction disagree at one end, which may indicate a read error. The rearrangement joins TRBV5-5 to TRBJ1-1; TRBD1 matches at 8 bases. This CDR3 region has 13 residues. CDR1 and CDR2 (germline): SGHKS, YYEKEE (reference sequence). This chain's CDR3 is CASSLEPARQGKF. In nucleotides, the CDR3 is TGTGCCAGCAGCTTGGAGCCGGCCCGACAGGGGAAATTT. Using reference TRBV5-5 and TRBJ1-1 for the parts outside the CDR3, the full variable domain is DAGVTQSPTHLIKTRGQQVTLRCSPISGHKSVSWYQQVLGQGPQFIFQYYEKEERGRGNFPDRFSARQFPNYSSELNVNALLLGDSALYLCASSLEPARQGKFGQGTRLTVV.

This rearrangement joins TRBV11-1 to TRBJ2-1; D might be TRBD1 (6 bases). The CDR3 contains 16 residues. The germline V gene has CDR1 SGHAT and CDR2 FQDESV (reference sequence). V lost 5 bases and J lost 4, with 18 bases in between. CDR3 coding DNA: TGTGCCAGCAGCCTCTTAACAGGGTTAAGGTACAATGAGCAGTTCTTC. Translated, it gives CASSLLTGLRYNEQFF.

In this sample, this clonotype turned up many times. This chain connects TRBV7-2 to TRBJ2-3; no clear D gene. This CDR3 has 12 residues. Germline assignment: CDR1 SGHTA and CDR2 FQGNSA. V lost 0 bases and J lost 6, with 4 bases in between. The CDR3, as DNA: TGTGCCAGCAGCTTAGCCGCGGATACGCAGTATTTT. This translates into CASSLAADTQYF. The full variable domain, in which reference TRBV7-2 and TRBJ2-3 provide the parts outside the CDR3, is GAGVSQSPSNKVTEKGKDVELRCDPISGHTALYWYRQSLGQGLEFLIYFQGNSAPDKSGLPSDRFSAERTGGSVSTLTIQRTQQEDSAVYLCASSLAADTQYFGPGTRLTVL.

This clonotype has a count of ten or more. V and J are TRBV11-2 and TRBJ2-2; D ambiguous. V was cut by 5 bases and J by 2 bases, with 9 bases left in between. There are 14 residues in the CDR3. From germline, CDR1 is SGHAT and CDR2 FQNNGV. CDR3 in DNA: TGTGCCAGCAGCCAACACAGAAACACCGGGGAGCTGTTTTTT. Its translation is CASSQHRNTGELFF.

This clonotype was seen a handful of times. The chain has TRBV28 and TRBJ1-1; the D gene is possibly TRBD1 (6 bases). CDR1 is MDHEN and CDR2 is SYDVKM in the germline V gene. The CDR3 sequence is 13 residues long. The V gene lost 8 bases and the J gene lost 5 bases, with 15 bases spanning the gap. The CDR3 is CASLSGRGTEAFF. Here the CDR3 DNA reads TGTGCCAGCCTATCAGGCAGGGGTACTGAAGCTTTCTTT. Using reference TRBV28 and TRBJ1-1 for the parts outside the CDR3, the full variable domain is DVKVTQSSRYLVKRTGEKVFLECVQDMDHENMFWYRQDPGLGLRLIYFSYDVKMKEKGDIPEGYSVSREKKERFSLILESASTNQTSMYLCASLSGRGTEAFFGQGTRLTVV.

The chain joins TRBV28 to TRBJ2-3; D gene uncertain. CDR1 and CDR2 (germline): MDHEN, SYDVKM. The CDR3 sequence is 12 residues long. Between the trimmed V and J ends, which lost 2 bases and 6 bases, there was a span of 6 bases. CDR3 nucleotides: TGTGCCAGCAGTTTAGCTGGTGATACGCAGTATTTT. Residues: CASSLAGDTQYF.

This clonotype was seen ten or more times. The J gene is TRBJ2-7, the V gene TRBV20-1; the match to TRBD2 covers 14 bases. Germline V gives CDR1 DFQATT, CDR2 SNEGSKA (reference sequence). This CDR3 has 16 residues. Trimming took 6 bases from V and 6 from J; bases not matched to a gene: 13. This CDR3 is CSARLAGGQKGFEQYF. In DNA form, the CDR3 reads TGCAGTGCCAGACTAGCGGGGGGGCAGAAAGGTTTCGAGCAGTACTTC.

This clonotype came up many times. This rearrangement joins TRBV11-2 to TRBJ2-1; 11 nucleotides match TRBD2. Germline V gives CDR1 SGHAT, CDR2 FQNNGV. This CDR3 spans 16 amino acids. Trimming at V came to 3 bases and at J to 3 bases, leaving 4 bases not matched to a gene. CDR3 in DNA: TGTGCCAGCAGCTTTAGCGGGGGGGCCCTCTACAATGAGCAGTTCTTC. Protein: CASSFSGGALYNEQFF. The full variable domain, rest sourced from reference TRBV11-2 and TRBJ2-1, is EAGVAQSPRYKIIEKRQSVAFWCNPISGHATLYWYQQILGQGPKLLIQFQNNGVVDDSQLPKDRFSAERLKGVDSTLKIQPAKLEDSAVYLCASSFSGGALYNEQFFGPGTRLTVL.

In this sample, this clonotype turned up many times. The chain is built from TRBV20-1 and TRBJ1-1; D not resolved. CDR1 is DFQATT, CDR2 SNEGSKA, per germline (reference sequence). This CDR3 is built from 16 residues. V lost 5 bases, J lost 0 bases, and 19 bases lay in between. The DNA of the CDR3 is TGCAGTGCTTCCCGGCCAAATCCGAAAATGAACACTGAAGCTTTCTTT. Its protein product is CSASRPNPKMNTEAFF.

At least ten counts were recorded for this clonotype. This chain links TRBV5-8 with TRBJ2-5; 13 nucleotides align to TRBD2. Germline V CDR1 and CDR2: SGHTS, YDEGEE. CDR3 length: 15 amino acids. Unmatched junction bases numbered 6, after V lost 7 bases and J lost 3 bases. CDR3 DNA sequence: TGTGCCAGCGGTACTAGCGGGGGGGCCAAAGAGACCCAGTACTTC. Amino acid sequence: CASGTSGGAKETQYF.

This clonotype was seen ten or more times. This sequence joins TRBV6-6 and TRBJ2-1, with TRBD2 matching 7 bases. Unmatched junction bases numbered 13, after V lost 8 bases and J lost 9 bases. Germline-derived CDR1 and CDR2 are MNHNY and SVGAGI (reference sequence). The CDR3 totals 14 residues. The CDR3, as DNA: TGTGCCAGCCGTAGCTCGGGGGACTACGGTGAGCAGTTCTTC. Encoded protein: CASRSSGDYGEQFF.

This clonotype has a count of ten or more. The chain is built from TRBV5-1 and TRBJ1-1, with D perhaps TRBD1 (6 bases). V lost 3 bases to trimming and J lost 4 bases, with 10 bases between them. The CDR3 contains 13 residues. Per germline, CDR1 SGHRS and CDR2 YFSETQ. CDR3 DNA sequence: TGCGCCAGCAGCTGGGGGCGAAGCACTGAAGCTTTCTTT. This sequence encodes CASSWGRSTEAFF. Combining the CDR3 with reference TRBV5-1 and TRBJ1-1 gives the whole variable domain KAGVTQTPRYLIKTRGQQVTLSCSPISGHRSVSWYQQTPGQGLQFLFEYFSETQRNKGNFPGRFSGRQFSNSRSEMNVSTLELGDSALYLCASSWGRSTEAFFGQGTRLTVV.

The table lists this clonotype with many counts. The genes are TRBV20-1 and TRBJ2-7; maybe TRBD2 (5 bases). CDR3 length equals 13 residues. V lost 3 bases, J lost 5 bases, and 14 bases lay in between. Germline V CDR1 and CDR2: DFQATT, SNEGSKA (reference sequence). CDR3 DNA: TGCAGTGCTAGCTCGGGGAAACCGGACGAGCAGTACTTC. It encodes CSASSGKPDEQYF.

This clonotype was recorded at least ten times. The chain has TRBV18 and TRBJ2-7, with unresolved D. Germline V gene data show CDR1 as KGHSH and CDR2 as LQKENI. V was pared by 3 bases and J by 3 bases, with 12 bases between. This CDR3 contains 14 residues. CDR3 sequence: CASSPTIESYEQYF. The CDR3, as DNA: TGTGCCAGCTCACCGACGATCGAGAGCTACGAGCAGTACTTC.

This clonotype came up many times. The CDR3, as DNA: TGCAGTGCTCTCATATCCCATCTAACTAGCGCCGCTGAGCAGTTCTTC. Translated, it gives CSALISHLTSAAEQFF. The chain has TRBV20-1 and TRBJ2-1, with 7 nucleotides matching TRBD2. This CDR3 has 16 residues. The germline gives CDR1 DFQATT, CDR2 SNEGSKA (reference sequence). With 5 bases clipped from V and 9 bases from J, the junction kept 19 bases outside the gene matches.

The rearrangement uses TRBV6-4 and TRBJ2-1; TRBD2 agrees at 9 bases. V gave up 3 bases and J gave up 1 base; unmatched junction bases: 1. The CDR3 contains 15 residues. The V gene's germline CDR1 is MRHNA and CDR2 SNTAGT. CDR3 DNA sequence: TGTGCCAGCAGTGAGACTAGCGGATCCTACAATGAGCAGTTCTTC. Encoded protein: CASSETSGSYNEQFF.